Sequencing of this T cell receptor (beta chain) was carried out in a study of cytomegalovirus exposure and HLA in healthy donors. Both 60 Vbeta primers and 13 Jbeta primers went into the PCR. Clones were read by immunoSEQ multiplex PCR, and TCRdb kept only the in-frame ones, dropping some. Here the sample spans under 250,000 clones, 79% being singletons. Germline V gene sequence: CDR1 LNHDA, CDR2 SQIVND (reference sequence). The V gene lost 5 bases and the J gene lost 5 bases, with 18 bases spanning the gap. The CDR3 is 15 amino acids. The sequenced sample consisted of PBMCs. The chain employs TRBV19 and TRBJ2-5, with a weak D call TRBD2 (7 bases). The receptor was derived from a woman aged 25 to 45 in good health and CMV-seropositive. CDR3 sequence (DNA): TGTGCCAGTAGTTCCTGGGGGGGGCCCCACGAGACCCAGTACTTC. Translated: CASSSWGGPHETQYF.